A single sample gave rise to the 2 T cell receptor beta chains below, sequenced in a study of T cells after yellow fever vaccination (dated by TCRdb to about 2019). The library relied on 5' RACE. These reads were obtained on an Illumina HiSeq 2500. TCRdb trimmed public reads at Q25 via fastp, called clones via MiXCR and kept in-frame beta chains. Rows with one shared CDR3 protein collapse into an entry with the most common genes and DNA. This sample gives 300,000 to 450,000 distinct CDR3 sequences in total; roughly 8.3% of them show up just once. The ten largest clonotypes hold 15% to 20% of the sample. Per the publication, the treatment or condition label means: live attenuated yellow fever vaccine strain. Source: PBMCs, taken 45 days after the first yellow fever vaccination. These receptors came from a man aged 18 to 30 who received the YFV17D yellow fever vaccine.

The chain combines TRBV4-3 with TRBJ1-4; 10 positions agree with TRBD1. The V gene end was trimmed by 1 base and the J gene end by 8 bases; junction bases not matched to a gene: 4. Germline loops: CDR1 LGHNA, CDR2 YSLEER. The CDR3 has 15 amino acids. The CDR3 is CASSQGDRGLEKLFF. CDR3 DNA: TGCGCCAGCAGCCAAGGCGACAGGGGGCTCGAAAAACTGTTTTTT.

This clonotype was observed at least ten times. This chain links TRBV20-1 with TRBJ1-1; D gene uncertain. V was pared by 5 bases and J by 3 bases, with 13 bases between. This CDR3 comprises 13 residues. CDR1 and CDR2 (germline): DFQATT, SNEGSKA (reference sequence). The DNA for the CDR3 is TGCAGTGCTGCCCCAGGAGGCGACACTGAAGCTTTCTTT. It is translated as CSAAPGGDTEAFF.